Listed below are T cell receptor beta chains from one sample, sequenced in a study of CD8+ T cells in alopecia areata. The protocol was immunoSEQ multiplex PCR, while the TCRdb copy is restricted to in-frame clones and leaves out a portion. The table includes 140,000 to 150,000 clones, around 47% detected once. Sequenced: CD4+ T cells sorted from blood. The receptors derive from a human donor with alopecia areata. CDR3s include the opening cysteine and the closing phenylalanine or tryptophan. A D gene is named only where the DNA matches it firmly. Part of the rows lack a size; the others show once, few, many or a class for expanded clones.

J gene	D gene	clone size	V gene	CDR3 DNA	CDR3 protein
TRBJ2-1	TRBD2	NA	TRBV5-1	TGCGCCAGCAGCTTGGAGCTAGCGGGCAGAGGTGAGCAGTTCTTC	CASSLELAGRGEQFF
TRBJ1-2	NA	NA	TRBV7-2	TGTGCCAGCAGCTTACGGGACCCATCTGGCTACACCTTC	CASSLRDPSGYTF
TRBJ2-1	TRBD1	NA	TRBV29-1	TGCAGCGTTGTTCCAATGACAGGGGCTTACAATGAGCAGTTCTTC	CSVVPMTGAYNEQFF
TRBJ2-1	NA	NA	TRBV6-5	TGTGCCAGCAGGGGTTTTAGCTACACCGATGAGCAGTTCTTC	CASRGFSYTDEQFF
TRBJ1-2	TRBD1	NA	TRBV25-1	TGTGCCAGCAGTCGAGACAGGGCTAACTATGGCTACACCTTC	CASSRDRANYGYTF
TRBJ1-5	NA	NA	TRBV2	TGTGCCAGCAGTGGGGGGTTTAATCAGCCCCAGCATTTT	CASSGGFNQPQHF
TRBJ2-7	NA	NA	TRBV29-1	TGCAGCGCACGACTTGCCTACGAGCAGTACTTC	CSARLAYEQYF
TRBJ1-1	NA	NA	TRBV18	TGTGCCAGCTCACCACCATATACGTTAAACACTGAAGCTTTCTTT	CASSPPYTLNTEAFF
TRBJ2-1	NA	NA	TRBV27	TGTGCCAGCAGTCTGCCGTCTGCGCGGGGCCGCACTTTTAATGAGCAGTTCTTC	CASSLPSARGRTFNEQFF
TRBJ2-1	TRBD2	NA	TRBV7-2	TGTGCCAGCAGCTTATGGGGTACTTTGGCTAGCGGAAACAATGAGCAGTTCTTC	CASSLWGTLASGNNEQFF
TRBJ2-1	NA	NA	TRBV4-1	TGCGCCAGCAAGGGCACATTACAATTTGAGGAGCAGTTCTTC	CASKGTLQFEEQFF
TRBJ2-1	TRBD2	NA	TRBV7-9	TGTGCCAGCAGCTCACCACCGGGACTAGCGGTGTTCTTC	CASSSPPGLAVFF
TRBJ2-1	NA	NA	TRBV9	TGTGCCAGCCCGCGGGCCGTTAATGAGCAGTTCTTC	CASPRAVNEQFF
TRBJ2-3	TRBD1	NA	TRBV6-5	TGTGCCAGCAGTCGGGACAGGGCCACAGATACGCAGTATTTT	CASSRDRATDTQYF
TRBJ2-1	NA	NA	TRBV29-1	TGCAGCGTTGGAGAGAGGTCCCCCTACAATGAGCAGTTCTTC	CSVGERSPYNEQFF
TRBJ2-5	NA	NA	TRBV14	TGTGCCAAACCCTCTAAGGAGACCCAGTACTTC	CAKPSKETQYF
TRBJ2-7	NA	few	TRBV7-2	TGTGCCAGCAGCCCAATCCTGAGGAGCTCCTACGAGCAGTACTTC	CASSPILRSSYEQYF
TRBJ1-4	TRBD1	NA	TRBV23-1	TGCGCCAGCAGTCACCCCGGGACAGGGGGCTTAAAACTGTTTTTT	CASSHPGTGGLKLFF
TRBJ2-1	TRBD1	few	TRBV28	TGTGCCAGCAGTTCGGGACAGGGAACCTACAATGAGCAGTTCTTC	CASSSGQGTYNEQFF
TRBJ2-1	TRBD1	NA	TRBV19	TGTGCCAGTACCGACAGGGATGAGCAGTTCTTC	CASTDRDEQFF
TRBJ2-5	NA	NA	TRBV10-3	TGTGCCATCAGTGACCGACAAGAGACCCAGTACTTC	CAISDRQETQYF
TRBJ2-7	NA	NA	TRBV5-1	TGCGCCAGCAGCGGGGGGTACGAGCAGTACTTC	CASSGGYEQYF
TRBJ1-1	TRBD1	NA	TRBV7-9	TGTGCCAGCATCGAGGGACAGGTGAACACTGAAGCTTTCTTT	CASIEGQVNTEAFF
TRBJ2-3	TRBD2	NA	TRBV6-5	TGTGCCAGCCGTAGCGGGAGAGGGTATACGCAGTATTTT	CASRSGRGYTQYF
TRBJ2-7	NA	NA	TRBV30	TGTGCCTGGAGTCTAAGCTCCTACGAGCAGTACTTC	CAWSLSSYEQYF
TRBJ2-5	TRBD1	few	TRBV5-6	TGTGCCAGCAGCTTCCTCAAGACAGGGCTGGAGACCCAGTACTTC	CASSFLKTGLETQYF
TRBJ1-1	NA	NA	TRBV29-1	TGCAGCGTTGAAGCACAGCCGCACACTGAAGCTTTCTTT	CSVEAQPHTEAFF
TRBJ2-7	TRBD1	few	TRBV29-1	TGCAGCGCTGTTGACAGGGGGATAGCCGAGCAGTACTTC	CSAVDRGIAEQYF